The 32 T cell receptor beta chains given below trace back to one sample, sequenced in a study of siplizumab effects on memory and regulatory T cells. Some clones are missing from TCRdb's copy, which holds only in-frame ones; the method was immunoSEQ multiplex PCR. The sample contains 50,000 to 60,000 clones, about 88% of which appear only once. The sequencing sample was made of naive CD8+ T cells sorted from blood. The source is a human donor in good health.

This clone showed up just once. This chain uses TRBV11-1 with TRBJ2-3; D unclear. The CDR3 runs 12 residues. Between the trimmed V and J ends, which lost 0 bases and 5 bases, there was a span of 3 bases. Germline CDR1 SGHAT, CDR2 FQDESV (reference sequence). CDR3 protein: CASSLAEDTQYF. CDR3 in DNA: TGTGCCAGCAGCTTAGCTGAAGATACGCAGTATTTT. The full variable domain, rest sourced from reference TRBV11-1 and TRBJ2-3, is EAEVAQSPRYKITEKSQAVAFWCDPISGHATLYWYRQILGQGPELLVQFQDESVVDDSQLPKDRFSAERLKGVDSTLKIQPAELGDSAMYLCASSLAEDTQYFGPGTRLTVL.

The chain links TRBV6-5 to TRBJ2-1; 13 bases are a match to TRBD2. The CDR3 runs 15 residues. The junction had 2 bases not matched to a gene; V was cut back by 5 bases and J by 4 bases. The germline gives CDR1 MNHEY, CDR2 SVGAGI. CDR3 in DNA: TGTGCCAGCAGTAGGACTAGCGGGAGTTACAATGAGCAGTTCTTC. This codes for CASSRTSGSYNEQFF.

The rearrangement uses TRBV7-6 and TRBJ2-5; 7 bases are a match to TRBD1. The CDR3 contains 16 residues. Germline CDR1 is SGHVS and CDR2 is FNYEAQ. The junction had 10 bases not matched to a gene; V was cut back by 1 base and J by 5 bases. The CDR3 sequence is CASSLGGTAILETQYF. The CDR3 DNA reads as TGTGCCAGCAGCTTAGGGGGGACAGCCATATTGGAGACCCAGTACTTC.

V is TRBV19 and J is TRBJ2-3; D is uncertain. The CDR3 contains 13 residues. Germline V gene lookup returns CDR1 LNHDA and CDR2 SQIVND (reference sequence). V was cut by 6 bases and J by 6 bases, with 13 bases left in between. CDR3: CASSPASADTQYF. The CDR3 coding sequence is TGTGCCAGTAGCCCAGCCAGCGCGGATACGCAGTATTTT.

The chain combines TRBV19 with TRBJ1-4; 8 bases align to TRBD1. Germline assignment: CDR1 LNHDA and CDR2 SQIVND (reference sequence). Trimming took 3 bases from V and 3 from J; bases not matched to a gene: 3. The CDR3 extends over 15 amino acids. In DNA form, the CDR3 reads TGTGCCAGTAGTATGTGGACAGGGTCTAATGAAAAACTGTTTTTT. Its protein is CASSMWTGSNEKLFF.

The chain links TRBV30 to TRBJ2-7, with 9 bases fitting TRBD2. The CDR3 has 15 residues. J gave up 2 bases and V 0 bases, and 5 bases lay outside the gene matches. Per the germline V gene, CDR1 is GTSNPN and CDR2 is SVGIG (reference sequence). CDR3 DNA sequence: TGTGCCTGGAGTGTAGGGCTAGCGGGAACCTACGAGCAGTACTTC. This sequence encodes CAWSVGLAGTYEQYF.

The chain recombines TRBV5-1 with TRBJ2-1, with 9 bases fitting TRBD2. V lost 0 bases, J lost 8 bases, and 9 bases stayed unmatched. The length of the CDR3 is 16 residues. The germline V gene has CDR1 SGHRS and CDR2 YFSETQ. The chain's CDR3 is CASSLEAAGGPYEQFF. The CDR3, as DNA: TGCGCCAGCAGCTTGGAGGCGGCGGGAGGGCCTTATGAGCAGTTCTTC.

The chain has TRBV19 and TRBJ2-7, with 11 positions matching TRBD2. Germline values: CDR1 LNHDA, CDR2 SQIVND (reference sequence). V gave up 1 base and J gave up 2 bases; unmatched junction bases: 1. This CDR3 has 15 residues. The CDR3, as DNA: TGTGCCAGTAGTATAGGACTAGCGGGGACCTACGAGCAGTACTTC. Amino acid sequence: CASSIGLAGTYEQYF. Variable domain in full (rest from reference TRBV19 and TRBJ2-7): DGGITQSPKYLFRKEGQNVTLSCEQNLNHDAMYWYRQDPGQGLRLIYYSQIVNDFQKGDIAEGYSVSREKKESFPLTVTSAQKNPTAFYLCASSIGLAGTYEQYFGPGTRLTVT.

The V call is TRBV11-3, the J call TRBJ1-2; no clear D. V was shortened by 4 bases and J by 4 bases, with 13 bases between the two germline ends. Germline CDR1 reads SGHNT; CDR2 reads YENEEA. CDR3 length: 14 amino acids. CDR3 amino acids: CASSCREASYGYTF. CDR3 nucleotides: TGTGCCAGCAGCTGCCGTGAGGCTAGCTATGGCTACACCTTC. Based on the CDR3 plus reference TRBV11-3 and TRBJ1-2, the full variable domain is EAGVVQSPRYKIIEKKQPVAFWCNPISGHNTLYWYLQNLGQGPELLIRYENEEAVDDSQLPKDRFSAERLKGVDSTLKIQPAELGDSAVYLCASSCREASYGYTFGSGTRLTVV.

The chain joins TRBV7-9 to TRBJ2-5; 8 bases align to TRBD2. Germline CDR1 SEHNR, CDR2 FQNEAQ (reference sequence). Trimming cost V 8 bases and J 2 bases; bases outside gene matches: 16. The CDR3 spans 17 residues. CDR3 coding DNA: TGTGCCAGCGTCCAAAGCCGAGCTAGCGGGTATCAAGAGACCCAGTACTTC. Its translation: CASVQSRASGYQETQYF.

This chain links TRBV7-9 with TRBJ2-3; 9 positions match TRBD1. The CDR3 length is 15 residues. With V trimmed by 5 bases and J by 3 bases, 6 bases remained unmatched. The germline V gene encodes CDR1 SEHNR and CDR2 FQNEAQ (reference sequence). CDR3 coding DNA: TGTGCCAGCAGCCGACAGGGGGGAGGGACAGATACGCAGTATTTT. Its protein is CASSRQGGGTDTQYF.

This clone was seen a single time. The chain carries TRBV6-1 and TRBJ2-7, with 11 nucleotides matching TRBD2. Trimming took 7 bases from V and 4 from J; bases not matched to a gene: 6. Germline-derived CDR1 and CDR2 are MNHNS and SASEGT. The CDR3 covers 14 residues. CDR3 loop: CASKKGLADYEQYF. The CDR3 DNA reads TGTGCCAGCAAAAAGGGACTAGCGGATTACGAGCAGTACTTC.

The chain recombines TRBV29-1 with TRBJ1-2, with 7 nucleotides matching TRBD1. J lost 0 bases, V lost 3 bases, and 4 bases had no gene match. The germline CDR1 and CDR2 sequences are SQVTM and ANQGSEA. This CDR3 region has 14 residues. The CDR3 DNA reads as TGCAGCGTTGAGCCCAGGGGGACTAACTATGGCTACACCTTC. Translating gives CSVEPRGTNYGYTF.

This chain links TRBV27 with TRBJ2-7; 7 nucleotides agree with TRBD1. J gave up 2 bases and V 0 bases, and 10 bases lay outside the gene matches. Germline V CDR1 and CDR2: MNHEY, SMNVEV (reference sequence). The CDR3 is 17 amino acids. The CDR3 sequence: CASSLSIRGRGTYEQYF. DNA of the CDR3: TGTGCCAGCAGTTTATCAATCAGGGGCAGGGGGACCTACGAGCAGTACTTC.

This clone was counted only a few times. The chain has TRBV6-5 and TRBJ1-5, with unresolved D. Germline loops: CDR1 MNHEY, CDR2 SVGAGI. The length of the CDR3 is 14 residues. V was cut by 4 bases and J by 4 bases, with 11 bases left in between. CDR3 sequence reads: CASSSVRVNQPQHF. The CDR3 DNA reads as TGTGCCAGCAGTTCCGTCCGGGTGAATCAGCCCCAGCATTTT.

This sequence joins TRBV5-1 and TRBJ2-7; D is undetermined. With 2 bases removed from V and 0 bases from J, the gap between germline ends came to 9 bases. This CDR3 is built from 14 residues. Per the germline V gene, CDR1 is SGHRS and CDR2 is YFSETQ. The CDR3 is CASSFSQNSYEQYF. The CDR3 DNA reads TGCGCCAGCAGCTTTTCACAGAACTCCTACGAGCAGTACTTC.

V usage is TRBV9 and J usage is TRBJ1-6, with 10 bases fitting TRBD1. Germline lookup yields CDR1 SGDLS and CDR2 YYNGEE. This CDR3 is 16 amino acids long. The trim removed 3 bases at V and 7 bases at J, leaving 7 bases unmatched. The CDR3 region is CASSDPGTGANSPLHF. CDR3 bases: TGTGCCAGCAGCGACCCCGGGACAGGGGCGAATTCACCCCTCCACTTT.

V is TRBV15 and J is TRBJ2-1; 12 positions agree with TRBD2. The germline CDR1 and CDR2 sequences are LNHNV and YYDKDF (reference sequence). CDR3 length: 20 residues. With 3 bases clipped from V and 0 bases from J, the junction kept 12 bases outside the gene matches. CDR3 residues: CATSRGVGLAGSSSYNEQFF. CDR3 nucleotides: TGTGCCACCAGCAGGGGGGTGGGACTAGCGGGCTCCAGCTCCTACAATGAGCAGTTCTTC.

V is TRBV5-1 and J is TRBJ2-1; 12 bases fit TRBD2. Germline CDR1 is SGHRS and CDR2 is YFSETQ. V lost 4 bases to trimming and J lost 8 bases; unmatched junction nucleotides: 7. This CDR3 has 15 amino acids. The CDR3 sequence: CASSIGTSGYDEQFF. The CDR3 nucleotides are TGCGCCAGCAGCATTGGGACTAGCGGGTACGATGAGCAGTTCTTC. Complete variable domain (other parts from reference TRBV5-1 and TRBJ2-1): KAGVTQTPRYLIKTRGQQVTLSCSPISGHRSVSWYQQTPGQGLQFLFEYFSETQRNKGNFPGRFSGRQFSNSRSEMNVSTLELGDSALYLCASSIGTSGYDEQFFGPGTRLTVL.

The CDR3 bases are TGTGCCAGCAGCTCGGACCCTTACACCTACGAGCAGTACTTC. Its protein product is CASSSDPYTYEQYF. V usage is TRBV11-2 and J usage is TRBJ2-7, with no clear D. Germline CDR1 is SGHAT and CDR2 is FQNNGV. The length of the CDR3 is 14 residues. Trimming removed 4 bases from V and 2 bases from J, with 12 bases in between.

This clone was counted between two and nine times. The chain joins TRBV18 to TRBJ2-1; tentatively, D is TRBD2 (5 bases). Germline V gene lookup returns CDR1 KGHSH and CDR2 LQKENI. CDR3 size: 13 residues. V was clipped by 8 bases and J by 0 bases, with 8 bases between them. The CDR3 DNA sequence: TGTGCCAGCCTAGAGGGCTCCTACAATGAGCAGTTCTTC. It encodes CASLEGSYNEQFF.

The V gene is TRBV5-1, the J gene TRBJ2-1, with D possibly being TRBD1 (5 bases). The CDR3 is 15 residues long. CDR1 and CDR2 (germline): SGHRS, YFSETQ. Trimming cost V 0 bases and J 0 bases, with 7 bases left between them. CDR3 sequence reads: CASSLERGSYNEQFF. CDR3 in DNA: TGCGCCAGCAGCTTGGAAAGGGGCTCCTACAATGAGCAGTTCTTC.

This clone was observed a single time. The genes are TRBV27 and TRBJ2-7; possibly TRBD1 for D (5 bases). V shed 3 bases and J shed 0 bases, with 9 bases lying between them. The CDR3 loop spans 14 amino acids. The germline V gene has CDR1 MNHEY and CDR2 SMNVEV (reference sequence). CDR3 protein: CASSFPGSSYEQYF. The CDR3 DNA sequence: TGTGCCAGCAGTTTTCCAGGGTCCTCCTACGAGCAGTACTTC.

This clone was detected only once. The V gene is TRBV14, the J gene TRBJ1-2, with 7 nucleotides matching TRBD1. V lost 0 bases to trimming and J lost 3 bases; unmatched junction nucleotides: 7. The CDR3 length is 16 residues. From germline, CDR1 is SGHDN and CDR2 FVKESK. The CDR3 reads CASSQDIRQGDYGYTF. CDR3 coding DNA: TGTGCCAGCAGCCAAGATATCCGACAGGGCGACTATGGCTACACCTTC.

The chain uses TRBV7-6 and TRBJ2-7; 8 bases match TRBD2. Trimming cost V 5 bases and J 2 bases; bases outside gene matches: 5. The CDR3 extends over 14 amino acids. Germline V gene data show CDR1 as SGHVS and CDR2 as FNYEAQ. The CDR3, as DNA: TGTGCCAGCAGCCTGACTAGCGTCCCCTACGAGCAGTACTTC. Its protein product is CASSLTSVPYEQYF. The whole variable domain, remainder taken from reference TRBV7-6 and TRBJ2-7, is GAGVSQSPRYKVTKRGQDVALRCDPISGHVSLYWYRQALGQGPEFLTYFNYEAQQDKSGLPNDRFSAERPEGSISTLTIQRTEQRDSAMYRCASSLTSVPYEQYFGPGTRLTVT.

This chain links TRBV30 with TRBJ2-5; D may be TRBD1 (6 bases). Trimming took 0 bases from V and 2 from J, leaving 16 bases between them. This CDR3 has 16 residues. Germline V gives CDR1 GTSNPN, CDR2 SVGIG (reference sequence). CDR3 amino acids: CAWSVEDRFPQETQYF. CDR3 DNA sequence: TGTGCCTGGAGTGTTGAGGACAGATTTCCACAAGAGACCCAGTACTTC.

The chain combines TRBV2 with TRBJ2-2, with D tentatively TRBD1 (5 bases). CDR3 size: 12 residues. V shed 5 bases and J shed 5 bases, with 6 bases lying between them. The V gene's germline CDR1 is SNHLY and CDR2 FYNNEI. Here the CDR3 DNA reads TGTGCCAGCAGTTCAGGGACCGGGGAGCTGTTTTTT. Amino acid sequence: CASSSGTGELFF.

The chain joins TRBV19 to TRBJ2-1, with TRBD1 matching 9 bases. Germline CDR1 and CDR2: LNHDA and SQIVND (reference sequence). Germline trimming cut 5 bases from V and 1 base from J; bases unmatched to any gene: 3. The CDR3 has 15 amino acids. The CDR3, as DNA: TGTGCCAGTAGTCAGGGACAGGGATCCTACAATGAGCAGTTCTTC. Protein sequence: CASSQGQGSYNEQFF.

This chain joins TRBV27 and TRBJ2-2; 10 nucleotides match TRBD2. CDR3 length: 15 residues. Germline V CDR1 and CDR2: MNHEY, SMNVEV (reference sequence). J lost 2 bases, V lost 6 bases, and 3 bases had no gene match. CDR3 DNA sequence: TGTGCCAGCAGCCTAGCGGGAGTAAACACCGGGGAGCTGTTTTTT. Translation gives CASSLAGVNTGELFF.

The chain is built from TRBV6-6 and TRBJ1-3; TRBD1 is a possible D gene (5 bases). The CDR3 spans 15 residues. CDR1 and CDR2 from the germline V gene are MNHNY and SVGAGI (reference sequence). The V end lost 6 bases, the J end lost 0 bases, and 12 bases lay between the germline ends. The chain's CDR3 is CASSPGTLSGNTIYF. CDR3 coding DNA: TGTGCCAGCAGCCCCGGGACTCTCTCTGGAAACACCATATATTTT.

This chain joins TRBV5-6 and TRBJ2-7; D may correspond to TRBD1 or TRBD2 (6 bases each). The CDR3 spans 14 residues. V lost 4 bases and J 1 base, leaving 12 bases between the germline ends. CDR1 is SGHDT and CDR2 is YYEEEE in the germline V gene. This chain's CDR3 is CASSPGAGSYEQYF. Written as DNA, the CDR3 is TGTGCCAGCAGCCCGGGGGCGGGGTCCTACGAGCAGTACTTC.

The rearrangement links TRBV19 to TRBJ1-1; D is undetermined. Trimming stripped 3 bases from V and 6 bases from J, with 14 bases between. Per germline, CDR1 LNHDA and CDR2 SQIVND (reference sequence). The CDR3 loop spans 14 amino acids. The CDR3 DNA reads as TGTGCCAGTAGTATTGTTGACTCGGGAGCTGAAGCTTTCTTT. It encodes CASSIVDSGAEAFF.